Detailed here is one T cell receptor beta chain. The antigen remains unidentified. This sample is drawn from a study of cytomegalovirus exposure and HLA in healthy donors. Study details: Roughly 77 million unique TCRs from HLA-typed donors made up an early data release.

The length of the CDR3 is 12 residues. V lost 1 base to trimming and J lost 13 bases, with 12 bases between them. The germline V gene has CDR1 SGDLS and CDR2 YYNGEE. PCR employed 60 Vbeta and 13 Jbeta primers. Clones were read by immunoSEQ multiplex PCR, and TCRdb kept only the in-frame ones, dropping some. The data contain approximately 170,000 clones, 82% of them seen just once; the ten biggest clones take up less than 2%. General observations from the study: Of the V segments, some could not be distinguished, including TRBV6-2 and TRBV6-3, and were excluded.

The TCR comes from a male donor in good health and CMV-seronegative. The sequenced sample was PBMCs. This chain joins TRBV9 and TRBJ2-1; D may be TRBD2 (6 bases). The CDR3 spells CASSVLEGTQFF. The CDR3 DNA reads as TGTGCCAGCAGCGTATTGGAGGGAACCCAGTTCTTC.